This T cell receptor beta chain was sequenced for a study of cytomegalovirus exposure and HLA in healthy donors. Separation from the 666-subject first cohort characterized the roughly 120-subject validation cohort, to which the donors belonged. This CDR3 spans 12 amino acids. Germline-derived CDR1 and CDR2 are SEHNR and FQNEAQ (reference sequence). Sequencing was performed with immunoSEQ multiplex PCR; in TCRdb, only in-frame clones are kept and a portion is missing. The table lists roughly 76,000 clones, 94% of them singletons, with 1.5% to 1.9% in the top ten. Input material: PBMCs. The V call is TRBV7-9, the J call TRBJ2-1; TRBD2 is a possible D gene (5 bases). This clonotype originated in a man aged 18 to 35 in good health and CMV-seropositive. CDR3 in DNA: TGTCTCAGTGGGAGAGGTAACAATGAGCAGTTCTTC. It is translated as CLSGRGNNEQFF.